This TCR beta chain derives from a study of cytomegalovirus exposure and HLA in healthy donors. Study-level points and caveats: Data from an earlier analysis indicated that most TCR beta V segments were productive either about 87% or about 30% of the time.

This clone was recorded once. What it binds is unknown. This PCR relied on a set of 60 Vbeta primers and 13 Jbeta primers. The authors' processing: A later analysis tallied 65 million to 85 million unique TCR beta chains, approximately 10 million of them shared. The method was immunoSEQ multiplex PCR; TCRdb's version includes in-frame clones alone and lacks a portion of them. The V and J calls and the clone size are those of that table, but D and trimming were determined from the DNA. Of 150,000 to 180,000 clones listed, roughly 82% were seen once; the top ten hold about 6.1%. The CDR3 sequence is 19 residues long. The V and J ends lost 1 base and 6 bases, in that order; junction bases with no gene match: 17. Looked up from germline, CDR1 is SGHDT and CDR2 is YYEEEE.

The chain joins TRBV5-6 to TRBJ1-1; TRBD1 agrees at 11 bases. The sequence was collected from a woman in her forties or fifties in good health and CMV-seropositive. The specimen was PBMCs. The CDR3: CASSLKAGQGARWRAEAFF. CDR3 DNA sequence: TGTGCCAGCAGCTTGAAGGCTGGACAGGGGGCGAGGTGGAGGGCTGAAGCTTTCTTT.